One sample yielded the 32 T cell receptor beta chains listed below, sequenced in a study of technical replicates of blood from a handful of donors. Method: immunoSEQ multiplex PCR; TCRdb's copy keeps in-frame clones and lacks some. The sample contains around 50,000 clones, around 96% of which appear only once. Input material: T cells isolated from PBMCs. These TCRs come from a human donor in good health.

The gene calls are TRBV20-1 and TRBJ2-7; weak D call: TRBD1 (6 bases). The CDR3 is 11 amino acids. The V end lost 4 bases, the J end lost 6 bases, and 10 bases lay between the germline ends. Germline V lookup: CDR1 DFQATT, CDR2 SNEGSKA (reference sequence). CDR3 amino acids: CSATQGSEQYF. CDR3 in DNA: TGCAGTGCTACCCAGGGGTCCGAGCAGTACTTC.

This rearrangement joins TRBV6-5 to TRBJ1-2; D perhaps matches TRBD1 (5 bases). In germline, CDR1 is MNHEY, CDR2 SVGAGI. The CDR3 loop spans 12 amino acids. V lost 6 bases to trimming and J lost 5 bases, with 10 bases between them. CDR3 residues: CASSPDRYGYTF. CDR3 nucleotide sequence: TGTGCCAGCAGCCCTGACAGATATGGCTACACCTTC.

V is TRBV27 and J is TRBJ2-2, with 9 bases identical to TRBD2. Germline V gene lookup returns CDR1 MNHEY and CDR2 SMNVEV (reference sequence). The CDR3 is made up of 15 amino acids. The V and J ends lost 3 bases and 4 bases, in that order; junction bases with no gene match: 3. CDR3 DNA sequence: TGTGCCAGCAGTTTGGCTAGCGGGGCCACCGGGGAGCTGTTTTTT. This sequence encodes CASSLASGATGELFF.

The rearrangement joins TRBV2 to TRBJ1-5, with 7 bases aligning to TRBD1. The ends lost 7 bases at V and 0 bases at J; junction bases unmatched: 3. Germline CDR1 and CDR2: SNHLY and FYNNEI. The CDR3 is made up of 14 amino acids. In DNA form, the CDR3 reads TGTGCCAGCAAGGAGGGGGCTAGCAATCAGCCCCAGCATTTT. Translating it yields CASKEGASNQPQHF.

This chain uses TRBV11-2 with TRBJ2-7; TRBD2 might be the D (5 bases). Per germline, CDR1 SGHAT and CDR2 FQNNGV. CDR3 length: 14 residues. Between the trimmed V and J ends, which lost 10 bases and 0 bases, there was a span of 16 bases. The CDR3 region is CAIQEGYSSYEQYF. Written as DNA, the CDR3 is TGTGCCATCCAAGAGGGCTATAGCTCCTACGAGCAGTACTTC. Variable domain in full (rest from reference TRBV11-2 and TRBJ2-7): EAGVAQSPRYKIIEKRQSVAFWCNPISGHATLYWYQQILGQGPKLLIQFQNNGVVDDSQLPKDRFSAERLKGVDSTLKIQPAKLEDSAVYLCAIQEGYSSYEQYFGPGTRLTVT.

V and J are TRBV4-1 and TRBJ2-3; 11 nucleotides line up with TRBD1. CDR1 and CDR2 (germline): MGHRA, YSYEKL. This CDR3 comprises 17 residues. J lost 6 bases, V lost 6 bases, and 14 bases had no gene match. Here the CDR3 DNA reads TGCGCCAGCAGTTATAGATGGGGACAGGGGGAGGCGGATACGCAGTATTTT. Its translation: CASSYRWGQGEADTQYF.

This chain uses TRBV4-3 with TRBJ2-3, with 9 bases matching TRBD2. Germline CDR1 reads LGHNA; CDR2 reads YSLEER. The CDR3 totals 14 residues. The V segment lost 1 base and the J segment 5 bases; nucleotides outside the gene matches: 1. The CDR3 bases are TGCGCCAGCAGCCAAGTAGCGGGAGTAGATACGCAGTATTTT. This gives the protein CASSQVAGVDTQYF.

This clone has just one count. The genes are TRBV7-6 and TRBJ1-1, with 7 nucleotides matching TRBD1. CDR3 size: 17 residues. J was trimmed by 0 bases and V by 6 bases; bases with no gene match: 13. Germline V gene lookup returns CDR1 SGHVS and CDR2 FNYEAQ. CDR3 in amino acids: CASSGQALHFLNTEAFF. The CDR3 DNA reads TGTGCCAGCAGTGGACAGGCTTTACACTTCTTGAACACTGAAGCTTTCTTT. The entire variable domain, with the rest obtained from reference TRBV7-6 and TRBJ1-1, is as follows: GAGVSQSPRYKVTKRGQDVALRCDPISGHVSLYWYRQALGQGPEFLTYFNYEAQQDKSGLPNDRFSAERPEGSISTLTIQRTEQRDSAMYRCASSGQALHFLNTEAFFGQGTRLTVV.

V and J are TRBV4-3 and TRBJ1-2; no clear D. The length of the CDR3 is 16 residues. Looked up from germline, CDR1 is LGHNA and CDR2 is YSLEER. Trimming stripped 0 bases from V and 5 bases from J, with 16 bases between. The CDR3 sequence: CASSQDIQLSVYGYTF. The CDR3 DNA sequence: TGCGCCAGCAGCCAAGATATACAGCTCTCCGTTTATGGCTACACCTTC.

The CDR3 DNA sequence: TGCGCCAGCCGGGGGTACGGGTCCACAGATACGCAGTATTTT. Protein sequence: CASRGYGSTDTQYF. The gene calls are TRBV5-1 and TRBJ2-3, with a possible D match to TRBD2 (6 bases). CDR1 is SGHRS, CDR2 YFSETQ, per germline. With 7 bases removed from V and 2 bases from J, the gap between germline ends came to 14 bases. The CDR3 sequence is 14 residues long.

This chain connects TRBV28 to TRBJ2-3; unclear D gene. This CDR3 region has 15 residues. Germline V lookup: CDR1 MDHEN, CDR2 SYDVKM. V was pared by 6 bases and J by 4 bases, with 17 bases between. The CDR3 nucleotides are TGTGCCAGCAGCCGATACACGACTGGGTCAGATACGCAGTATTTT. Translation gives CASSRYTTGSDTQYF. Full variable domain (outside the CDR3, taken from reference TRBV28 and TRBJ2-3): DVKVTQSSRYLVKRTGEKVFLECVQDMDHENMFWYRQDPGLGLRLIYFSYDVKMKEKGDIPEGYSVSREKKERFSLILESASTNQTSMYLCASSRYTTGSDTQYFGPGTRLTVL.

The rearrangement joins TRBV10-3 to TRBJ1-1; 8 nucleotides match TRBD1. This CDR3 has 14 residues. Germline loops: CDR1 ENHRY, CDR2 SYGVKD. The J segment lost 2 bases and the V segment lost 7 bases, leaving 6 bases of the junction unmatched. The CDR3 coding sequence is TGTGCCATCACCGTGGACAGGGACAACACTGAAGCTTTCTTT. Its protein product is CAITVDRDNTEAFF.

The CDR3 region has the DNA TGTGCCAGCTCACCAGGGACAAAGCAAGAGACCCAGTACTTC. Its protein is CASSPGTKQETQYF. The chain uses TRBV18 and TRBJ2-5, with D tentatively TRBD1 (6 bases). V dropped 2 bases and J dropped 2 bases, with 9 bases sitting between them. CDR1 and CDR2 (germline): KGHSH, LQKENI. The CDR3 loop spans 14 amino acids.

V and J are TRBV5-1 and TRBJ2-5; maybe TRBD1 (5 bases). The CDR3 is 16 residues long. Germline CDR1 and CDR2: SGHRS and YFSETQ. V shed 4 bases and J shed 3 bases, with 19 bases lying between them. The DNA of the CDR3 is TGCGCCAGCAGCCGAAGTAGTGGATGGGGCGAAGAGACCCAGTACTTC. Protein product: CASSRSSGWGEETQYF. Supplemented by reference TRBV5-1 and TRBJ2-5, the full variable domain reads KAGVTQTPRYLIKTRGQQVTLSCSPISGHRSVSWYQQTPGQGLQFLFEYFSETQRNKGNFPGRFSGRQFSNSRSEMNVSTLELGDSALYLCASSRSSGWGEETQYFGPGTRLLVL.

J is TRBJ2-7 and V is TRBV9; D is uncertain. The CDR3 consists of 13 residues. Trimming pared 2 bases from V and 4 bases from J, leaving 10 bases between. CDR1 is SGDLS and CDR2 is YYNGEE in the germline V gene. CDR3 coding DNA: TGTGCCAGCAGCGTCGTTGTCCCTTACGAGCAGTACTTC. The encoded protein is CASSVVVPYEQYF. Filled out from reference TRBV9 and TRBJ2-7, the complete variable domain reads DSGVTQTPKHLITATGQRVTLRCSPRSGDLSVYWYQQSLDQGLQFLIQYYNGEERAKGNILERFSAQQFPDLHSELNLSSLELGDSALYFCASSVVVPYEQYFGPGTRLTVT.

This clone was seen just once. The chain is built from TRBV16 and TRBJ1-2; 8 bases match TRBD1. J lost 4 bases, V lost 1 base, and 2 bases had no gene match. The CDR3 covers 14 residues. The germline gives CDR1 KGHSY, CDR2 FQNENV. The CDR3, as DNA: TGTGCCAGCAGCCAATTTACAGGGGGCTATGGCTACACCTTC. It translates to CASSQFTGGYGYTF.

This clone occurred a few times. This sequence joins TRBV28 and TRBJ2-5, with TRBD1 matching 10 bases. The CDR3 loop spans 15 amino acids. From germline, CDR1 is MDHEN and CDR2 SYDVKM. With V trimmed by 3 bases and J by 3 bases, 4 bases remained unmatched. DNA for the CDR3: TGTGCCAGCAGTTTGGGAGGACAGGGGGAAGAGACCCAGTACTTC. Protein: CASSLGGQGEETQYF.

This chain uses TRBV9 with TRBJ2-1; a possible D gene is TRBD1 (5 bases). Looked up from germline, CDR1 is SGDLS and CDR2 is YYNGEE. This CDR3 comprises 17 residues. Trimming shortened V by 3 bases and J by 0 bases, and 16 bases separated the two germline ends. CDR3: CASSGPGGAGSYNEQFF. The CDR3 DNA is TGTGCCAGCAGCGGCCCGGGTGGGGCTGGCTCCTACAATGAGCAGTTCTTC.

The CDR3 nucleotides read TGTGCCAGCAGCCAAGAAGGAGTAGATGAGCAGTTCTTC. Encoded protein: CASSQEGVDEQFF. V usage is TRBV4-2 and J usage is TRBJ2-1; D is uncertain. The CDR3 totals 13 residues. Trimming removed 0 bases at V and 8 bases at J, with 8 bases between. Germline assignment: CDR1 LGHNA and CDR2 YNFKEQ.

In nucleotides, the CDR3 is TGTGCCAGCAGCGGGCCGGGACAGGGTAGTGGTGGCTACACCTTC. It is translated as CASSGPGQGSGGYTF. The chain couples TRBV5-6 to TRBJ1-2; 9 positions agree with TRBD1. In germline, CDR1 is SGHDT, CDR2 YYEEEE. The CDR3 spans 15 residues. V trimming: 4 bases; J trimming: 7 bases; junction bases outside the gene matches: 11.

The chain couples TRBV7-2 to TRBJ2-1; maybe TRBD2 (5 bases). The germline gives CDR1 SGHTA, CDR2 FQGNSA. V shed 0 bases and J shed 4 bases, with 13 bases lying between them. The CDR3 consists of 16 residues. Written as DNA, the CDR3 is TGTGCCAGCAGCTTAGCGAGGGATCCGAATTACAATGAGCAGTTCTTC. Translated: CASSLARDPNYNEQFF.

V usage is TRBV9 and J usage is TRBJ2-1; perhaps TRBD1 as D (6 bases). The CDR3 has 13 amino acids. CDR1 is SGDLS, CDR2 YYNGEE, per germline. Trimming took 4 bases from V and 10 from J, leaving 15 bases between them. The CDR3 is CASSIRTDWEQFF. For the CDR3, the DNA is TGTGCCAGCAGCATAAGGACAGATTGGGAGCAGTTCTTC.

The rearrangement links TRBV7-2 to TRBJ2-5, with 8 nucleotides matching TRBD2. The germline V gene encodes CDR1 SGHTA and CDR2 FQGNSA. This CDR3 is 17 amino acids long. V was clipped by 1 base and J by 3 bases; unmatched bases: 10. CDR3 sequence: CASSLVGNGREKETQYF. The CDR3, as DNA: TGTGCCAGCAGCTTAGTGGGTAACGGGAGGGAAAAAGAGACCCAGTACTTC. Based on the CDR3 plus reference TRBV7-2 and TRBJ2-5, the full variable domain is GAGVSQSPSNKVTEKGKDVELRCDPISGHTALYWYRQSLGQGLEFLIYFQGNSAPDKSGLPSDRFSAERTGGSVSTLTIQRTQQEDSAVYLCASSLVGNGREKETQYFGPGTRLLVL.

This rearrangement joins TRBV4-1 to TRBJ2-7; D may be TRBD2 (5 bases). Germline V gene lookup returns CDR1 MGHRA and CDR2 YSYEKL. The CDR3 consists of 14 residues. V was clipped by 3 bases and J by 6 bases, with 15 bases between them. The CDR3 bases are TGCGCCAGCAGCCAGGTTTCTAGCTCCGGCGAGCAGTACTTC. It codes for CASSQVSSSGEQYF.

The chain joins TRBV4-1 to TRBJ1-1; D remains unclear. CDR3 size: 14 residues. The V gene's germline CDR1 is MGHRA and CDR2 YSYEKL. V shed 0 bases and J shed 4 bases, with 9 bases lying between them. The CDR3 spells CASSQDSILTEAFF. The CDR3 coding sequence is TGCGCCAGCAGCCAAGACAGTATCCTCACTGAAGCTTTCTTT.

The chain joins TRBV19 to TRBJ1-5, with TRBD1 identical over 9 bases. CDR1 LNHDA and CDR2 SQIVND come from the germline V gene (reference sequence). J gave up 5 bases and V 2 bases, and 7 bases lay outside the gene matches. The CDR3 is made up of 16 amino acids. The CDR3 nucleotides are TGTGCCAGTAGTATAAAGTGGGGGACAGGGCATCAGCCCCAGCATTTT. Translating it yields CASSIKWGTGHQPQHF.

This chain links TRBV29-1 with TRBJ2-1; TRBD2 matches at 10 bases. CDR1 and CDR2 from the germline V gene are SQVTM and ANQGSEA. The CDR3 extends over 16 amino acids. V trimming: 3 bases; J trimming: 9 bases; junction bases outside the gene matches: 14. Here the CDR3 DNA reads TGCAGCGTTGAGGGGCTAGCGGGAGAACTTGAGGGTGAGCAGTTCTTC. It encodes CSVEGLAGELEGEQFF.

This chain joins TRBV30 and TRBJ2-5, with D maybe TRBD2 (6 bases). CDR1 is GTSNPN and CDR2 is SVGIG in the germline V gene (reference sequence). Trimming took 2 bases from V and 7 from J, leaving 20 bases between them. The CDR3 runs 15 residues. CDR3 loop: CAWSPITAAGGTQYF. DNA for the CDR3: TGTGCCTGGAGTCCTATTACAGCAGCCGGGGGGACCCAGTACTTC.

CDR3 residues: CASSFIRSGTGGYEQYF. For the CDR3, the DNA is TGTGCCAGCAGCTTCATCCGTTCCGGGACAGGGGGCTACGAGCAGTACTTC. The chain uses TRBV11-3 and TRBJ2-7, with TRBD1 matching over 11 bases. The J segment lost 3 bases and the V segment lost 3 bases, leaving 10 bases of the junction unmatched. Germline CDR1 SGHNT, CDR2 YENEEA. The CDR3 totals 17 residues.

The chain is built from TRBV7-9 and TRBJ1-1; D remains ambiguous. The CDR3 consists of 12 residues. Trimming removed 1 base from V and 7 bases from J, with 7 bases in between. Germline assignment: CDR1 SEHNR and CDR2 FQNEAQ (reference sequence). The CDR3 is CASSLESSEAFF. Here the CDR3 DNA reads TGTGCCAGCAGCTTAGAATCGAGTGAAGCTTTCTTT.

The V and J genes are TRBV9 and TRBJ1-3, with 7 bases that match TRBD1. Per germline, CDR1 SGDLS and CDR2 YYNGEE. V trimming: 3 bases; J trimming: 2 bases; junction bases outside the gene matches: 8. The CDR3 length is 16 residues. Here the CDR3 reads CASSALLGTAGNTIYF. The CDR3, as DNA: TGTGCCAGCAGCGCTCTCCTCGGGACAGCTGGAAACACCATATATTTT.

The rearrangement joins TRBV6-5 to TRBJ2-7, with 7 positions matching TRBD1. J was trimmed by 2 bases and V by 6 bases; bases with no gene match: 7. The germline gives CDR1 MNHEY, CDR2 SVGAGI. The CDR3 is 14 residues long. The CDR3 bases are TGTGCCAGCAGAAGACAGGGTTCGGCCTACGAGCAGTACTTC. Translation: CASRRQGSAYEQYF.